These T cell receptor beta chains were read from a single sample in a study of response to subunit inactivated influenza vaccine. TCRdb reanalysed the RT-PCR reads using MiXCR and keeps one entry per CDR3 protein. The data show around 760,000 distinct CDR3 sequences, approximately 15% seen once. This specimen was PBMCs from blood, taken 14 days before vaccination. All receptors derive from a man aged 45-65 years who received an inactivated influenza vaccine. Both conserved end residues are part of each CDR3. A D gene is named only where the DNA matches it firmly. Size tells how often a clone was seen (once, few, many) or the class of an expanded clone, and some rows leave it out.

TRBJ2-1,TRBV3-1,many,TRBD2,CASSQGGLAGGEQFF,TGTGCCAGCAGCCAAGGGGGACTAGCGGGGGGTGAGCAGTTCTTC
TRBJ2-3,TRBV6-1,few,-,CASSRRTWGGRGPADTQYF,TGTGCCAGCAGTCGTCGAACCTGGGGGGGAAGGGGGCCCGCAGATACGCAGTATTTT
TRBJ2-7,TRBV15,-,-,CATKMRAGTDSYEQYF,TGTGCCACCAAGATGAGGGCGGGTACCGATTCCTACGAGCAGTACTTC
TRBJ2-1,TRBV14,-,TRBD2,CASSHPGHPTSGEVYNEQFF,TGTGCCAGCAGCCACCCGGGACACCCGACTAGCGGGGAAGTCTACAATGAGCAGTTCTTC
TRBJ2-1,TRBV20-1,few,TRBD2,CSASGVLGGAYNEQFF,TGCAGTGCTAGTGGGGTATTGGGGGGGGCCTACAATGAGCAGTTCTTC
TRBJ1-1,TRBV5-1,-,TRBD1,CASSGTGYDEAFF,TGCGCCAGCAGCGGGACAGGGTATGATGAAGCTTTCTTT
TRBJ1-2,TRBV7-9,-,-,CASSPMGWRDYGYTF,TGTGCCAGCAGCCCTATGGGGTGGAGGGACTATGGCTACACCTTC
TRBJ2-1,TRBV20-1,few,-,CSATTGSSYNEQFF,TGCAGTGCCACGACCGGGAGCTCCTACAATGAGCAGTTCTTC
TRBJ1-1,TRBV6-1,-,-,CAATAAGRSEAFF,TGTGCCGCGACCGCCGCCGGGAGGAGTGAAGCTTTCTTT
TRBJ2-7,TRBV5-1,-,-,CASSLDFAGGFGYEQYF,TGCGCCAGCAGCTTGGATTTTGCAGGGGGGTTTGGCTACGAGCAGTACTTC
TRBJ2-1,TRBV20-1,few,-,CSARDLSATYNEQFF,TGCAGTGCTAGAGATCTTAGCGCTACCTACAATGAGCAGTTCTTC
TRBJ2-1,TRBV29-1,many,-,CSDLGYNEQFF,TGCAGCGACCTTGGTTACAATGAGCAGTTCTTC
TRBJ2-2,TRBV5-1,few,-,CASSLGVQVSTGELFF,TGCGCCAGCAGCTTGGGAGTTCAGGTCTCCACCGGGGAGCTGTTTTTT
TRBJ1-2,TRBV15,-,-,CATSRGDPGYTF,TGTGCCACCAGCAGAGGGGACCCTGGCTACACCTTC
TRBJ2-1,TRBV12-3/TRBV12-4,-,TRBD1,CASSRSRDRGRGEQFF,TGTGCCAGCAGTCGAAGCCGGGACAGGGGGCGCGGCGAGCAGTTCTTC
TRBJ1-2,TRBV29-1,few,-,CSVTANYGYTF,TGCAGCGTTACAGCTAACTATGGCTACACCTTC
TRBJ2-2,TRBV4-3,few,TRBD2,CASSQDVSGAGTGELFF,TGCGCCAGCAGCCAAGATGTGAGCGGGGCGGGAACCGGGGAGCTGTTTTTT
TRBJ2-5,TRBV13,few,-,CASSLRLETQYF,TGTGCCAGCAGCTTGCGTCTAGAGACCCAGTACTTC
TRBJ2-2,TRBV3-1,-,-,CASSQALRGYLSGELFF,TGTGCCAGCAGCCAAGCCCTGAGGGGATATCTGAGTGGGGAGCTGTTTTTT
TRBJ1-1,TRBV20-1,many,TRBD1,CSAPPRSQRGRMGTEAFF,TGCAGTGCTCCCCCACGGTCCCAAAGGGGGCGCATGGGCACTGAAGCTTTCTTT
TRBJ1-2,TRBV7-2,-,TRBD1,CASSTGQGEIYGYTF,TGTGCCAGCAGCACCGGACAGGGGGAAATCTATGGCTACACCTTC
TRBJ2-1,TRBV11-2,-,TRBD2,CASSPTLGTSGGYNEQFF,TGTGCCAGCAGCCCAACACTCGGGACTAGCGGGGGGTACAATGAGCAGTTCTTC
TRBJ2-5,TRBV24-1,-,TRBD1,CATSDPDRGSKTQYF,TGTGCCACCAGTGACCCGGACAGGGGTTCGAAGACCCAGTACTTC
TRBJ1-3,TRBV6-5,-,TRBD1,CASSYPPTDRGGNTIYF,TGTGCCAGCAGTTACCCCCCGACCGACAGGGGCGGAAACACCATATATTTT
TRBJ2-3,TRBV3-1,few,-,CASSPVRGTPSTDTQYF,TGTGCCAGCAGCCCCGTGAGGGGGACACCTAGCACAGATACGCAGTATTTT